Following are 19 T cell receptor beta chains from one sample sequenced in a study of identical twins (TCRdb year 2016). Library method: 5' RACE. The data were produced on an Illumina HiSeq 2000. TCRdb redid the processing of the public reads, applying fastp at Q25 and MiXCR, and retained in-frame beta chains. All rows with the same CDR3 protein become a single entry with the most common DNA and genes. The sample records around 450,000 distinct CDR3 sequences, about 14% of which are singletons. The ten largest clones represent 0.4% to 0.55% of the sample. The same sample was also studied in work on yellow fever vaccine responses in identical twins.

Sequencing input: CD4+ T cells sorted from blood. The receptors shown here come from a woman younger than 35 in good health.

The chain joins TRBV11-2 to TRBJ2-5; no clear D. The CDR3 extends over 17 amino acids. V was clipped by 4 bases and J by 0 bases, with 18 bases between them. Germline-derived CDR1 and CDR2 are SGHAT and FQNNGV. The CDR3 DNA reads as TGTGCCAGCAGCTATAGACCCCCGACGTCGTACCAAGAGACCCAGTACTTC. This sequence encodes CASSYRPPTSYQETQYF.

This clonotype has at least ten counts. V gene TRBV4-1 combines with J gene TRBJ2-1, with TRBD1 matching over 7 bases. The junction had 9 bases not matched to a gene; V was cut back by 4 bases and J by 6 bases. CDR1 and CDR2 (germline): MGHRA, YSYEKL. The CDR3 contains 15 residues. CDR3 DNA sequence: TGCGCCAGCAGCCCCCCTGGGACAGCACTCAATGAGCAGTTCTTC. This gives the protein CASSPPGTALNEQFF.

This clonotype was recorded a few times. The chain has TRBV7-2 and TRBJ2-7; 8 bases are a match to TRBD2. Per the germline V gene, CDR1 is SGHTA and CDR2 is FQGNSA. The CDR3 spans 15 residues. The V segment lost 0 bases and the J segment 6 bases; nucleotides outside the gene matches: 7. CDR3: CASSLARGAYTEQYF. The CDR3 DNA reads TGTGCCAGCAGCTTAGCGCGGGGGGCATATACCGAGCAGTACTTC. The full variable domain, completed using reference TRBV7-2 and TRBJ2-7, is GAGVSQSPSNKVTEKGKDVELRCDPISGHTALYWYRQSLGQGLEFLIYFQGNSAPDKSGLPSDRFSAERTGGSVSTLTIQRTQQEDSAVYLCASSLARGAYTEQYFGPGTRLTVT.

This clonotype appeared many times. The chain uses TRBV4-3 and TRBJ2-7; 9 nucleotides agree with TRBD2. The CDR3 spans 17 residues. CDR1 is LGHNA and CDR2 is YSLEER in the germline V gene. J lost 0 bases, V lost 1 base, and 7 bases had no gene match. CDR3 in DNA: TGCGCCAGCAGCCAAGTCGGTAGCGGGAGCGGCTCCTACGAGCAGTACTTC. Encoded protein: CASSQVGSGSGSYEQYF.

The chain links TRBV3-1 to TRBJ2-2; D ambiguous. Germline assignment: CDR1 LGHDT and CDR2 YNNKEL (reference sequence). Trimming cost V 5 bases and J 6 bases, with 16 bases left between them. CDR3 length: 15 amino acids. CDR3 bases: TGTGCCAGCAGCACAATAAAATTAATCCCCGGGGAGCTGTTTTTT. The encoded protein is CASSTIKLIPGELFF.

The genes are TRBV7-2 and TRBJ2-3; a weak D match, TRBD2 (5 bases). The CDR3 sequence is 14 residues long. With 6 bases removed from V and 2 bases from J, the gap between germline ends came to 12 bases. Per germline, CDR1 SGHTA and CDR2 FQGNSA. CDR3 nucleotide sequence: TGTGCCAGCAGGGACTGGACCCTCACAGATACGCAGTATTTT. Amino acids: CASRDWTLTDTQYF.

The gene calls are TRBV5-6 and TRBJ2-3; 9 bases fit TRBD2. V gave up 2 bases and J gave up 3 bases; unmatched junction bases: 7. Germline assignment: CDR1 SGHDT and CDR2 YYEEEE. The CDR3 totals 16 residues. The chain's CDR3 is CASSFLSGGGTDTQYF. CDR3 DNA sequence: TGTGCCAGCAGCTTCCTTAGCGGGGGAGGGACAGATACGCAGTATTTT.

The rearrangement links TRBV20-1 to TRBJ1-5, with TRBD1 matching 7 bases. Germline CDR1 and CDR2: DFQATT and SNEGSKA (reference sequence). The CDR3 loop spans 12 amino acids. V trimming: 5 bases; J trimming: 5 bases; junction bases outside the gene matches: 3. CDR3 sequence (DNA): TGCAGTGCTTGGACAGGCGATCAGCCCCAGCATTTT. Translation gives CSAWTGDQPQHF.

The chain has TRBV20-1 and TRBJ2-3; D is unclear. This CDR3 comprises 11 residues. Germline values: CDR1 DFQATT, CDR2 SNEGSKA (reference sequence). Trimming pared 5 bases from V and 7 bases from J, leaving 10 bases between. CDR3 region: CSASLANTQYF. The CDR3 DNA sequence: TGCAGTGCTTCCTTGGCAAATACGCAGTATTTT.

In DNA form, the CDR3 reads TGTGCCAGCAGCCATCCCGCAGGGTTCGAAATGAACACTGAAGCTTTCTTT. Residues: CASSHPAGFEMNTEAFF. The chain employs TRBV3-1 and TRBJ1-1; tentatively, D is TRBD1 (5 bases). The CDR3 extends over 17 amino acids. Germline loops: CDR1 LGHDT, CDR2 YNNKEL (reference sequence). V lost 3 bases and J lost 0, with 17 bases in between. Full variable domain (rest looked up from reference TRBV3-1 and TRBJ1-1): DTAVSQTPKYLVTQMGNDKSIKCEQNLGHDTMYWYKQDSKKFLKIMFSYNNKELIINETVPNRFSPKSPDKAHLNLHINSLELGDSAVYFCASSHPAGFEMNTEAFFGQGTRLTVV.

The chain combines TRBV12-3 or TRBV12-4 with TRBJ2-7; tentatively, D is TRBD2 (8 bases). CDR3 length: 15 residues. Between the trimmed V and J ends, which lost 2 bases and 3 bases, there was a span of 14 bases. The CDR3 bases are TGTGCCAGCAGTTTAAGTAGCGGGGACAGCTACGAGCAGTACTTC. Protein product: CASSLSSGDSYEQYF.

The rearrangement links TRBV2 to TRBJ2-1; 7 bases align to TRBD1. This CDR3 is built from 13 residues. CDR1 and CDR2 (germline): SNHLY, FYNNEI. V was clipped by 7 bases and J by 5 bases; unmatched bases: 5. This chain's CDR3 is CASMQGEDNEQFF. DNA for the CDR3: TGTGCCAGCATGCAGGGGGAAGACAATGAGCAGTTCTTC.

The CDR3 spells CASSVIGSGANVLTF. The CDR3 DNA follows: TGCGCCAGCAGTGTAATCGGGTCTGGGGCCAACGTCCTGACTTTC. The chain carries TRBV10-2 and TRBJ2-6, with D uncertain. Per germline, CDR1 WSHSY and CDR2 SAAADI. V lost 4 bases to trimming and J lost 1 base, with 8 bases between them. The CDR3 sequence is 15 residues long.

This clonotype was detected many times. V gene TRBV12-3 or TRBV12-4 combines with J gene TRBJ1-4; no definite D call. The CDR3 has 14 residues. Trimming left V 5 bases short and J 6 bases short, with 13 bases between. The CDR3 sequence is CASSTSPTDEKLFF. In nucleotides, the CDR3 is TGTGCCAGCAGTACATCCCCAACCGATGAAAAACTGTTTTTT.

The J gene is TRBJ2-1, the V gene TRBV11-2; D gene ambiguous. This CDR3 has 14 residues. V was trimmed by 3 bases and J by 3 bases, leaving 9 bases between them. Germline CDR1 and CDR2: SGHAT and FQNNGV. This CDR3 is CASSLPRDYNEQFF. The CDR3 coding sequence is TGTGCCAGCAGCTTGCCTAGGGACTACAATGAGCAGTTCTTC.

The rearrangement joins TRBV4-2 to TRBJ2-3, with TRBD2 matching 8 bases. CDR3 length: 18 amino acids. The V and J ends lost 3 bases and 3 bases, in that order; junction bases with no gene match: 14. Germline assignment: CDR1 LGHNA and CDR2 YNFKEQ. The CDR3 region has the DNA TGTGCCAGCAGCCATCTACCCCCGGCCAGCGGGAGTACAGATACGCAGTATTTT. It yields the protein CASSHLPPASGSTDTQYF.

This chain uses TRBV18 with TRBJ2-5; the D call may be TRBD1 or TRBD2 (5 bases each). This CDR3 contains 14 residues. Germline V gene sequence: CDR1 KGHSH, CDR2 LQKENI. The ends were cut back, 4 bases at V and 5 bases at J, with 14 bases in the middle. The chain's CDR3 is CASSRLAGSETQYF. CDR3 nucleotide sequence: TGTGCCAGCTCACGGCTGGCAGGGAGTGAGACCCAGTACTTC.

This clonotype was seen ten or more times. The gene calls are TRBV20-1 and TRBJ2-3, with D maybe TRBD2 (6 bases). V lost 2 bases and J 0 bases, leaving 12 bases between the germline ends. This CDR3 has 15 residues. CDR1 DFQATT and CDR2 SNEGSKA come from the germline V gene (reference sequence). This CDR3 is CSARLAGRSTDTQYF. Written as DNA, the CDR3 is TGCAGTGCTAGACTCGCGGGAAGGAGCACAGATACGCAGTATTTT.

In this sample, this clonotype turned up a few times. The V gene is TRBV15, the J gene TRBJ2-1, with 7 bases matching TRBD1. The CDR3 length is 16 residues. V shed 4 bases, J shed 6 bases, and the junction held 12 bases outside the gene matches. Per the germline V gene, CDR1 is LNHNV and CDR2 is YYDKDF (reference sequence). The CDR3 is CATSTRKGGVFNEQFF. The CDR3 nucleotides are TGTGCCACCAGCACCCGGAAAGGGGGCGTATTCAATGAGCAGTTCTTC.